This TCR beta chain was observed in a study of T cell responses to AZD1222 COVID-19 vaccine (dated by TCRdb to 2020 to 2022). About the study as a whole: A total of 230 or so trial participants underwent TCR sequencing, of whom some 210 received two doses of AZD1222 and some 25 received two doses of the MenACWY control vaccine. Trial participants were enrolled by age into subgroups of 18-55, 56-69 and 70-plus years, and about 150, 27 and 61 TCR-sequenced participants, respectively, were included in these subgroups.

In the paper's terms, the time point label means: about 28 days (+/-7) after the second vaccine dose. AZD1222 recipients with second doses at about 4 weeks or about 12 weeks were pooled, because spike-specific TCR depth and breadth did not differ between schedules. Vaccinee samples were obtained from the UK trials COV001 and COV002, which included a single-blind randomized controlled phase 2/3 trial of AZD1222 (ChAdOx1 nCoV-19) in healthy adults. For TCRbeta chain sequencing, PBMC samples from trial participants were taken at day 0 and at day 28 after the second dose. The CDR3 regions of human TCRbeta chains were subjected to immunosequencing. The original methods were these. Repertoire TCRs were checked for matches against a reference library of SARS-CoV-2-specific TCRs that had been generated using the MIRA antigen-specificity platform. Breadth meant the fraction of unique TCRs that were SARS-CoV-2-associated, whereas depth meant the fraction of total T cells that were SARS-CoV-2-associated. Using the MIRA data, each spike-specific TCR was mapped to the spike region that the TCR reacts to and placed in a CD4 or CD8 class. Log10-transformed breadth and depth values were compared by one-way ANOVA with Sidak's multiple comparisons tests. What TCRdb holds here is the immuneACCESS table cut down to in-frame rearrangements. Part of the clones is not present; checked against another copy, under half of the missing clones reflect an unresolved V gene, and the others are unexplained. V and J calls and clone size follow that table, whereas D and trimming were derived from the DNA. The table for this sample lists about 200,000 clones; just over 90% of them were counted only once. Together, the top ten hold 3% to 3.5% of the sample.

Notes on this clone: This clone's antigen is unknown. Per-base qualities were not stored, and no clone one base away is much larger.

From the germline V gene, CDR1 is SNHLY and CDR2 is FYNNEI. The CDR3 goes from the cysteine to the phenylalanine over 16 residues. Here the CDR3 DNA is all that survives: 48 bases in frame from base 1. V is cut back by 2 bases and J by 2 bases, with 8 bases in the junction unmatched. Paper-wide results and their limitations: No day 14 peak-response samples were available, so repertoires were characterized only after the peak T cell response. In the small 56-69-year group, the increase in depth fell short of significance, most likely because of low power. Vaccine-associated CD4 TCRs spanned the whole spike protein, with dominant responses in regions 160-218 and 743-854. A significant rise in spike-specific TCR breadth and depth was observed after two AZD1222 doses relative to day 0 and relative to MenACWY recipients. Participants were mostly white British and included more females than males, and it was suggested by the authors that clonal diversity may have been underestimated. Conclusions about previously exposed vaccinees are limited because only a handful of AZD1222 recipients were SARS-CoV-2 seropositive at baseline. Reportedly, almost half of the unique spike-specific TCRs recognized epitopes lying outside the regions that are mutated in the B.1.351 and B.1.1.7 variants.

The receptor comes from an adult who received the AZD1222 COVID-19 vaccine. The chain employs TRBV2 and TRBJ1-2, with 7 middle bases fitting TRBD1. Sequences were derived from peripheral blood, sampled 28 days after the second AZD1222 dose. The DNA is TGTGCCAGCAGTGAACTGGGTGACAGGGCCAACTATGGCTACACCTTC. This gives the protein CASSELGDRANYGYTF.